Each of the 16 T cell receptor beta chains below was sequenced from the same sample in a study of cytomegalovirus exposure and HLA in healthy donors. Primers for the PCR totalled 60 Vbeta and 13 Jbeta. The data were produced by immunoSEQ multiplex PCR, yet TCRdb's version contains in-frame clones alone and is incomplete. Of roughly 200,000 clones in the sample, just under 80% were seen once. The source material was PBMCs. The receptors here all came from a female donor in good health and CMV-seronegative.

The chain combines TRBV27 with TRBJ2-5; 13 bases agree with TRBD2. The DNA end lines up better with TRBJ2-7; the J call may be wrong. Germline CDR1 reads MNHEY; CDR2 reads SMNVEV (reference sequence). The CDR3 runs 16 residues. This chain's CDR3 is CASSSGRLAGGNEQYF. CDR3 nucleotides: TGTGCCAGCAGTTCGGGACGACTAGCGGGAGGCAACGAGCAGTACTTC.

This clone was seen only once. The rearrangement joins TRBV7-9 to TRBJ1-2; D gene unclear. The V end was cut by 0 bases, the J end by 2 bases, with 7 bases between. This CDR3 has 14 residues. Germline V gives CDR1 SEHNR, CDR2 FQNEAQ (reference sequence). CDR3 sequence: CASSLAVQNYGYTF. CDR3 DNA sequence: TGTGCCAGCAGCTTAGCAGTGCAGAACTATGGCTACACCTTC.

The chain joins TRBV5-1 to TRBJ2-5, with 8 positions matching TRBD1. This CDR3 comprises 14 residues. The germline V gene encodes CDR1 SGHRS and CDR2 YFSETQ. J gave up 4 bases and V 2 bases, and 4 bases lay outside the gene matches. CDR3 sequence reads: CASSLGQGGETQYF. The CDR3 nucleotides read TGCGCCAGCAGCTTAGGACAGGGCGGAGAGACCCAGTACTTC.

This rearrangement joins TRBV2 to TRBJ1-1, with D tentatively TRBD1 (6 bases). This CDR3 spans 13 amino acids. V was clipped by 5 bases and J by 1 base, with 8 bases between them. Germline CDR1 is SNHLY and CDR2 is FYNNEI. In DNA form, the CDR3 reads TGTGCCAGCAGTTACAGGGAGAACACTGAAGCTTTCTTT. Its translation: CASSYRENTEAFF.

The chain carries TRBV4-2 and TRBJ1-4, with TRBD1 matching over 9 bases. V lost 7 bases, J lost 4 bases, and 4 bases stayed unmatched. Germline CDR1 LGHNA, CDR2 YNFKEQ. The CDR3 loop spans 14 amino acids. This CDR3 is CASTRDRDNEKLFF. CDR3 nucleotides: TGTGCCAGCACCAGGGACAGGGATAATGAAAAACTGTTTTTT.

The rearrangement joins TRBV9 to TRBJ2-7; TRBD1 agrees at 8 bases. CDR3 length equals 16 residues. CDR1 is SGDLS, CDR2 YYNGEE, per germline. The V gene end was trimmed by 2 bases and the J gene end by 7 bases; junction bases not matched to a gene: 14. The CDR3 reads CASSVSPQGGTGEQYF. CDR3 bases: TGTGCCAGCAGCGTCTCTCCACAGGGGGGAACGGGTGAGCAGTACTTC.

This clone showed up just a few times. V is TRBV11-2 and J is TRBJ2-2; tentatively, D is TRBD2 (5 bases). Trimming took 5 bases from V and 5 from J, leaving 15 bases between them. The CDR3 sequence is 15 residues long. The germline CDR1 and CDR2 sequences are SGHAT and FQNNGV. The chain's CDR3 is CASSRGLLGTGELFF. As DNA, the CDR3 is TGTGCCAGCAGCAGAGGGCTTCTGGGGACCGGGGAGCTGTTTTTT.

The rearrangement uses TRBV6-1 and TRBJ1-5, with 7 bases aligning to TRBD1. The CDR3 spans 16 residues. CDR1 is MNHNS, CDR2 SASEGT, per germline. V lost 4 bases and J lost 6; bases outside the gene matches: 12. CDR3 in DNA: TGTGCCAGCAGTGGACAGACAGGCCAGGGGGGTCAGCCCCAGCATTTT. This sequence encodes CASSGQTGQGGQPQHF.

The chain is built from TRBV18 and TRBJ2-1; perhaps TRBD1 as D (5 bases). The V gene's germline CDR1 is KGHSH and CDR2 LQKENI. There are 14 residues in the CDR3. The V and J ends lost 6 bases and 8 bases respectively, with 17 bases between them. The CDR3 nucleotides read TGTGCCAGCTCCCCATTCCAGGGAACCGATGAGCAGTTCTTC. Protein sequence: CASSPFQGTDEQFF. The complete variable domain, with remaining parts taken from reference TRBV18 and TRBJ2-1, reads NAGVMQNPRHLVRRRGQEARLRCSPMKGHSHVYWYRQLPEEGLKFMVYLQKENIIDESGMPKERFSAEFPKEGPSILRIQQVVRGDSAAYFCASSPFQGTDEQFFGPGTRLTVL.

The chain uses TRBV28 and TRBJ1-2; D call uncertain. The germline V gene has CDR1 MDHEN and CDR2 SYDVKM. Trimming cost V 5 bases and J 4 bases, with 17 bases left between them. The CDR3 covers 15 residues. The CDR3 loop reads CASSLPVPAGYGYTF. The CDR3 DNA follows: TGTGCCAGCAGTCTCCCGGTCCCAGCAGGCTATGGCTACACCTTC.

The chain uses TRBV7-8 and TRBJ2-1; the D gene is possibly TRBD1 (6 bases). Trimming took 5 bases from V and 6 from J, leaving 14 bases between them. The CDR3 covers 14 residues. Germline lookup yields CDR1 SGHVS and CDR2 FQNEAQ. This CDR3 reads CASSPGGQLNEQFF. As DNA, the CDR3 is TGTGCCAGCAGCCCAGGAGGACAGCTCAATGAGCAGTTCTTC.

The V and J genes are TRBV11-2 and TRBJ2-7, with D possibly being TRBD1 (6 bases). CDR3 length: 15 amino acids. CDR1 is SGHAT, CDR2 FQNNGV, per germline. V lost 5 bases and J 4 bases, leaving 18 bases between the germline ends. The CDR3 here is CASSKNRVLWYEQYF. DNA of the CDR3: TGTGCCAGCAGCAAAAACAGGGTTTTATGGTACGAGCAGTACTTC.

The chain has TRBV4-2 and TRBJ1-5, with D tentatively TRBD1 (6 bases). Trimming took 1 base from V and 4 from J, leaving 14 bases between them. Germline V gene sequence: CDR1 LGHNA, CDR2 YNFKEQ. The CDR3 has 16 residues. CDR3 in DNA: TGTGCCAGCAGCCAAGGGGAGGGGGGTCAGAATCAGCCCCAGCATTTT. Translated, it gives CASSQGEGGQNQPQHF.

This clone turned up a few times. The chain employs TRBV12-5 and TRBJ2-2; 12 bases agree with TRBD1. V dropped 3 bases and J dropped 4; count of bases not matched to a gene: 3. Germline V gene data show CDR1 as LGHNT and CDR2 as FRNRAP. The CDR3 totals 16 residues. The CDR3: CASGLGTGGVTGELFF. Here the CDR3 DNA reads TGTGCTAGTGGTTTAGGGACAGGGGGCGTCACCGGGGAGCTGTTTTTT.

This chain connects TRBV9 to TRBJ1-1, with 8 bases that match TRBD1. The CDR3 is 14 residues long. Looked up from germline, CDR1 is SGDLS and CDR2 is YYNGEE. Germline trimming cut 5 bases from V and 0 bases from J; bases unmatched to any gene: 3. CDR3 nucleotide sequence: TGTGCCAGCAGTCAGGGGGCTGTGAACACTGAAGCTTTCTTT. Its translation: CASSQGAVNTEAFF.

The CDR3 nucleotides are TGTGCCAGCCACCTAGCCGGGACAGGCGAACAAGAGACCCAGTACTTC. This translates into CASHLAGTGEQETQYF. This sequence joins TRBV28 and TRBJ2-5, with 8 positions matching TRBD1. CDR1 and CDR2 (germline): MDHEN, SYDVKM. This CDR3 spans 16 amino acids. V shed 8 bases and J 2 bases; nucleotides not matched to a gene: 13.